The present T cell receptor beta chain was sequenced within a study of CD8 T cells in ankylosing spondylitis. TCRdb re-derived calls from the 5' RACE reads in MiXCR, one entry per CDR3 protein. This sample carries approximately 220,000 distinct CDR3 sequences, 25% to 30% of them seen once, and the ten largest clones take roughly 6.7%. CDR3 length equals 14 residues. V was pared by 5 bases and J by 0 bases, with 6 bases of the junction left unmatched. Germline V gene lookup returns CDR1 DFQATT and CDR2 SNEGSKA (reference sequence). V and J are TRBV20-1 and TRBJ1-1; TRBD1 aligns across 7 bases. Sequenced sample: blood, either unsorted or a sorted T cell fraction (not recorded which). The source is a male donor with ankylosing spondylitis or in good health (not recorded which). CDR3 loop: CSAAAGTVNTEAFF. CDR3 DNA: TGCAGTGCTGCCGCCGGGACAGTGAACACTGAAGCTTTCTTT.